This TCR beta chain was recorded in a study of T cell changes during pregnancy in multiple sclerosis. TCRdb's copy holds only in-frame clones and misses some; the assay was immunoSEQ multiplex PCR. In the table there are over 40,000 clones, 90% of which are singletons. Trimming at V came to 7 bases and at J to 9 bases, leaving 9 bases not matched to a gene. CDR1 is GTSNPN and CDR2 is SVGIG in the germline V gene (reference sequence). There are 13 residues in the CDR3. This sequence originates from a female donor in good health, enrolled as a control in a pregnancy study. This specimen was peripheral blood, taken in the second trimester of pregnancy. V gene TRBV30 combines with J gene TRBJ2-1, with TRBD2 matching 10 bases. CDR3 nucleotides: TGTGCCTTCCTAGCGGGAGAAGTTAGTGAGCAGTTCTTC. Residues: CAFLAGEVSEQFF.